The 14 T cell receptor beta chains given below trace back to one sample, sequenced in a study of T cell responses to AZD1222 COVID-19 vaccine. Libraries were prepared by immunoSEQ multiplex PCR; TCRdb keeps only in-frame clonotypes and omits some of them. Of 80,000 or so clones listed, approximately 90% are singletons. The sequencing here drew on peripheral blood, taken on day 0 of AZD1222 vaccination. The receptor source for this set is an adult in good health.

This sequence joins TRBV25-1 and TRBJ1-6, with no clear D. CDR1 is MGHDK, CDR2 SYGVNS, per germline. Trimming cost V 2 bases and J 4 bases, with 9 bases left between them. This CDR3 is built from 15 residues. The CDR3 loop is CASSEGGLYNSPLHF. CDR3 coding DNA: TGTGCCAGCAGTGAAGGTGGTTTGTATAATTCACCCCTCCACTTT.

The chain links TRBV5-1 to TRBJ1-4, with D possibly matching TRBD1 (6 bases). From germline, CDR1 is SGHRS and CDR2 YFSETQ. The V and J ends lost 3 bases and 4 bases respectively, with 10 bases between them. There are 14 residues in the CDR3. The CDR3 reads CASSSTGNNEKLFF. Written as DNA, the CDR3 is TGCGCCAGCAGCTCCACAGGGAATAATGAAAAACTGTTTTTT.

This clone was seen once. V and J are TRBV2 and TRBJ1-5; D uncertain. The CDR3 has 13 amino acids. V lost 3 bases to trimming and J lost 2 bases, with 5 bases between them. Germline lookup yields CDR1 SNHLY and CDR2 FYNNEI. The CDR3 DNA reads as TGTGCCAGCAGTGATACAGGCAATCAGCCCCAGCATTTT. Amino acids: CASSDTGNQPQHF.

The rearrangement links TRBV2 to TRBJ2-1; 7 bases are shared with TRBD2. The V gene end was trimmed by 8 bases and the J gene end by 7 bases; junction bases not matched to a gene: 11. The CDR3 length is 14 residues. Per germline, CDR1 SNHLY and CDR2 FYNNEI. CDR3 region: CASFRRERANEQFF. Written as DNA, the CDR3 is TGTGCCAGCTTTCGGCGGGAGAGAGCGAATGAGCAGTTCTTC.

The chain employs TRBV5-5 and TRBJ2-5; 8 nucleotides line up with TRBD1. V trimming: 4 bases; J trimming: 3 bases; junction bases outside the gene matches: 8. Germline assignment: CDR1 SGHKS and CDR2 YYEKEE (reference sequence). The CDR3 is 15 amino acids. Written as DNA, the CDR3 is TGTGCCAGCAGCGGAATACTACAGGGGGAAGAGACCCAGTACTTC. Protein sequence: CASSGILQGEETQYF.

CDR3 protein: CASTRGSEKLFF. The CDR3, as DNA: TGTGCCAGTACAAGGGGAAGTGAAAAACTGTTTTTT. V is TRBV19 and J is TRBJ1-4, with D tentatively TRBD1 (5 bases). Trimming pared 7 bases from V and 7 bases from J, leaving 10 bases between. In germline, CDR1 is LNHDA, CDR2 SQIVND (reference sequence). The CDR3 covers 12 residues.

This chain uses TRBV12-3 or TRBV12-4 with TRBJ2-7; the D gene is possibly TRBD2 (5 bases). Trimming pared 1 base from V and 6 bases from J, leaving 10 bases between. This CDR3 is 13 amino acids long. The CDR3 loop reads CASSLGRTAEQYF. In nucleotides, the CDR3 is TGTGCCAGCAGTTTAGGACGGACTGCCGAGCAGTACTTC.

V usage is TRBV10-2 and J usage is TRBJ1-5; D uncertain. CDR3 length equals 13 residues. V was trimmed by 6 bases and J by 6 bases, leaving 12 bases between them. CDR1 and CDR2 from the germline V gene are WSHSY and SAAADI. CDR3 bases: TGCGCCAGCAGGATGGAAGGCACTCAGCCCCAGCATTTT. The encoded protein is CASRMEGTQPQHF.

V gene TRBV5-1 combines with J gene TRBJ2-3, with 7 positions matching TRBD2. The CDR3 covers 16 residues. Germline V gene lookup returns CDR1 SGHRS and CDR2 YFSETQ. Germline trimming cut 4 bases from V and 0 bases from J; bases unmatched to any gene: 8. Here the CDR3 DNA reads TGCGCCAGCAGCCCAGCTAGCGGAATGAGCACAGATACGCAGTATTTT. Translated: CASSPASGMSTDTQYF.

This clone appeared once. The gene calls are TRBV30 and TRBJ1-1; the match to TRBD1 covers 8 bases. Germline CDR1 GTSNPN, CDR2 SVGIG (reference sequence). This CDR3 contains 13 residues. Trimming removed 4 bases from V and 3 bases from J; junction bases left unmatched: 4. The CDR3 here is CAWTLTGDTEAFF. DNA of the CDR3: TGTGCCTGGACATTGACAGGGGACACTGAAGCTTTCTTT.

The rearrangement joins TRBV5-1 to TRBJ2-7, with TRBD2 matching over 11 bases. The germline CDR1 and CDR2 sequences are SGHRS and YFSETQ. V dropped 3 bases and J dropped 5; count of bases not matched to a gene: 10. The CDR3 runs 16 residues. In nucleotides, the CDR3 is TGCGCCAGCAGCTCCCCGACTAGCGGGGCTTTGAACGAGCAGTACTTC. Translated: CASSSPTSGALNEQYF.

This clone was counted between two and nine times. This sequence joins TRBV7-2 and TRBJ2-2, with TRBD2 identical over 14 bases. CDR1 SGHTA and CDR2 FQGNSA come from the germline V gene. The CDR3 contains 17 residues. V shed 0 bases, J shed 6 bases, and the junction held 3 bases outside the gene matches. The CDR3 sequence is CASSLAGGLAGAGELFF. The CDR3 bases are TGTGCCAGCAGCTTAGCGGGGGGACTAGCGGGAGCCGGGGAGCTGTTTTTT.

This clone appeared a single time. The chain uses TRBV3-1 (or the pseudogene TRBV3-2) and TRBJ2-4; D perhaps matches TRBD2 (5 bases). V was clipped by 0 bases and J by 0 bases, with 15 bases between them. Germline V lookup: CDR1 LGHDT, CDR2 YNNKEL (reference sequence). The CDR3 sequence is 18 residues long. This chain's CDR3 is CASSQERVADLAKNIQYF. CDR3 nucleotide sequence: TGTGCCAGCAGCCAAGAGAGGGTAGCAGACCTAGCCAAAAACATTCAGTACTTC.

The rearrangement links TRBV7-8 to TRBJ2-7, with a tentative D call TRBD1 (5 bases). The V gene's germline CDR1 is SGHVS and CDR2 FQNEAQ. With 1 base removed from V and 3 bases from J, the gap between germline ends came to 19 bases. CDR3 length: 17 amino acids. CDR3 sequence: CASSLELSRVINYEQYF. Here the CDR3 DNA reads TGTGCCAGCAGCTTAGAATTGTCCAGGGTAATTAACTACGAGCAGTACTTC.